Below are 30 T cell receptor beta chains sequenced from a single sample in a study of chemoradiotherapy in HPV16-positive cancers. Profiled with immunoSEQ multiplex PCR; TCRdb holds only in-frame clones, not every one. The sample includes just over 15,000 clones, 77% of them seen just once. The specimen was taken from a patient who underwent chemoradiotherapy. The receptors shown here come from a human donor with HPV-associated anogenital cancer.

The rearrangement joins TRBV27 to TRBJ1-6; D may be TRBD1 (5 bases). There are 19 residues in the CDR3. Germline-derived CDR1 and CDR2 are MNHEY and SMNVEV (reference sequence). The V gene lost 6 bases and the J gene lost 0 bases, with 21 bases spanning the gap. CDR3 in DNA: TGTGCCAGCAGCTCCCTCAAGGTGGCAGGGAGCTCCTATAATTCACCCCTCCACTTT. Its protein product is CASSSLKVAGSSYNSPLHF.

This clone is a singleton in its sample. The V and J genes are TRBV5-6 and TRBJ1-5; 11 bases are shared with TRBD1. The length of the CDR3 is 15 residues. J lost 5 bases, V lost 4 bases, and 5 bases had no gene match. The V gene's germline CDR1 is SGHDT and CDR2 YYEEEE. CDR3 sequence (DNA): TGTGCCAGCAGCCGGACAGGGGGCGCTGATCAGCCCCAGCATTTT. Its protein is CASSRTGGADQPQHF.

This chain's CDR3 is CASSLDSGFPGELFF. The CDR3, as DNA: TGTGCCAGCAGTTTGGACAGCGGCTTTCCCGGGGAGCTGTTTTTT. The chain recombines TRBV27 with TRBJ2-2, with D possibly TRBD1 on 6 matching bases. Trimming cost V 3 bases and J 6 bases, with 14 bases left between them. The germline V gene encodes CDR1 MNHEY and CDR2 SMNVEV (reference sequence). The CDR3 loop spans 15 amino acids.

This clone was picked up one time. J is TRBJ2-1 and V is TRBV9; D not resolved. Germline values: CDR1 SGDLS, CDR2 YYNGEE. Trimming cost V 4 bases and J 0 bases, with 5 bases left between them. The CDR3 runs 13 residues. CDR3 region: CASSPRSYNEQFF. The CDR3 region has the DNA TGTGCCAGCAGCCCCCGCTCCTACAATGAGCAGTTCTTC.

The chain uses TRBV5-5 and TRBJ1-1, with D perhaps matching TRBD1 (5 bases). Germline-derived CDR1 and CDR2 are SGHKS and YYEKEE (reference sequence). CDR3 length: 11 amino acids. Trimming cost V 0 bases and J 8 bases, with 5 bases left between them. This CDR3 reads CASSLGTEAFF. The DNA of the CDR3 is TGTGCCAGCAGCTTGGGGACAGAAGCTTTCTTT. Complete variable domain (other parts from reference TRBV5-5 and TRBJ1-1): DAGVTQSPTHLIKTRGQQVTLRCSPISGHKSVSWYQQVLGQGPQFIFQYYEKEERGRGNFPDRFSARQFPNYSSELNVNALLLGDSALYLCASSLGTEAFFGQGTRLTVV.

The V call is TRBV7-9, the J call TRBJ1-6; the match to TRBD1 covers 8 bases. This CDR3 has 16 residues. The J segment lost 9 bases and the V segment lost 4 bases, leaving 11 bases of the junction unmatched. Germline CDR1 and CDR2: SEHNR and FQNEAQ (reference sequence). The CDR3 coding sequence is TGTGCCAGCAGCTCCCAAGGCGGGACAGGCTTTTCACCCCTCCACTTT. Encoded protein: CASSSQGGTGFSPLHF. The complete variable domain, with remaining parts taken from reference TRBV7-9 and TRBJ1-6, reads DTGVSQNPRHKITKRGQNVTFRCDPISEHNRLYWYRQTLGQGPEFLTYFQNEAQLEKSRLLSDRFSAERPKGSFSTLEIQRTEQGDSAMYLCASSSQGGTGFSPLHFGNGTRLTVT.

About this clone itself: A read error may produce the germline difference seen at one junction end. The V and J genes are TRBV6-8 and TRBJ2-2, with D perhaps TRBD1 or TRBD2 (5 bases each). Germline V gene sequence: CDR1 MNHGY, CDR2 SAAAGT. The CDR3 has 13 residues. CDR3 residues: CASRGPIHRGAVF. The DNA for the CDR3 is TGTGCCAGCAGGGGACCCATACACCGGGGAGCTGTTTTT.

The DNA for the CDR3 is TGTGCCCAAGTGGGGGGCGCGAACACCGGGGAGCTGTTTTTT. This sequence encodes CAQVGGANTGELFF. The rearrangement joins TRBV30 to TRBJ2-2; possibly TRBD1 or TRBD2 for D (6 bases each). Germline lookup yields CDR1 GTSNPN and CDR2 SVGIG (reference sequence). With 8 bases removed from V and 0 bases from J, the gap between germline ends came to 13 bases. The CDR3 runs 14 residues.

The chain is built from TRBV7-8 and TRBJ1-1; D is unresolved. CDR1 SGHVS and CDR2 FQNEAQ come from the germline V gene. The CDR3 is 14 residues long. V lost 0 bases and J lost 1, with 6 bases in between. Here the CDR3 DNA reads TGTGCCAGCAGCTTAGCCGTTGAGAACACTGAAGCTTTCTTT. Amino acids: CASSLAVENTEAFF.

The chain has TRBV19 and TRBJ2-7; tentative D call: TRBD1 (5 bases). V was cut by 10 bases and J by 3 bases, with 19 bases left in between. This CDR3 spans 14 amino acids. Germline CDR1 LNHDA, CDR2 SQIVND (reference sequence). CDR3 protein: CATPPRELSYEQYF. In DNA, the CDR3 is TGTGCCACCCCCCCCAGGGAATTGAGCTACGAGCAGTACTTC.

This clone has more than one count but fewer than ten. The genes are TRBV19 and TRBJ1-3, with 11 bases lining up with TRBD1. The germline gives CDR1 LNHDA, CDR2 SQIVND (reference sequence). The CDR3 is made up of 19 amino acids. V trimming: 2 bases; J trimming: 2 bases; junction bases outside the gene matches: 11. The CDR3 is CASSIRTGGASHPGNTIYF. CDR3 coding DNA: TGTGCCAGTAGTATACGGACAGGGGGCGCTTCGCATCCTGGAAACACCATATATTTT. The full variable domain, in which reference TRBV19 and TRBJ1-3 provide the parts outside the CDR3, is DGGITQSPKYLFRKEGQNVTLSCEQNLNHDAMYWYRQDPGQGLRLIYYSQIVNDFQKGDIAEGYSVSREKKESFPLTVTSAQKNPTAFYLCASSIRTGGASHPGNTIYFGEGSWLTVV.

This clone occurred once. The chain couples TRBV6-6 to TRBJ2-7, with 7 bases identical to TRBD1. With 2 bases clipped from V and 2 bases from J, the junction kept 6 bases outside the gene matches. The CDR3 extends over 15 amino acids. From germline, CDR1 is MNHNY and CDR2 SVGAGI (reference sequence). The CDR3 protein is CASSYPGTATYEQYF. CDR3 in DNA: TGTGCCAGCAGTTACCCCGGGACAGCGACCTACGAGCAGTACTTC.

CDR3 amino acids: CASSIRGHPEKLFF. The DNA of the CDR3 is TGTGCCAGTAGTATAAGAGGACATCCTGAAAAACTGTTTTTT. The chain recombines TRBV19 with TRBJ1-4; D is possibly TRBD1 (5 bases). V gave up 2 bases and J gave up 7 bases, with 11 bases separating them. Germline lookup yields CDR1 LNHDA and CDR2 SQIVND (reference sequence). This CDR3 region has 14 residues.

The V and J genes are TRBV7-6 and TRBJ1-3; tentative D call: TRBD1 (5 bases). V was clipped by 1 base and J by 4 bases, with 11 bases between them. Germline CDR1 is SGHVS and CDR2 is FNYEAQ. The CDR3 length is 15 residues. The CDR3, as DNA: TGTGCCAGCAGCTTAGTAATGGGACCGGGAAACACCATATATTTT. Amino acid sequence: CASSLVMGPGNTIYF.

V is TRBV11-2 and J is TRBJ1-1; D call uncertain. The length of the CDR3 is 13 residues. The V gene lost 5 bases and the J gene lost 4 bases, with 11 bases spanning the gap. Germline V gene data show CDR1 as SGHAT and CDR2 as FQNNGV. The CDR3 region is CASSNGRTTEAFF. The DNA of the CDR3 is TGTGCCAGCAGCAACGGACGGACCACTGAAGCTTTCTTT.

The DNA for the CDR3 is TGTGCCAGCAGAGACGGGGGGGGCACAGATACGCAGTATTTT. Translating gives CASRDGGGTDTQYF. J is TRBJ2-3 and V is TRBV2; 8 bases match TRBD2. Germline CDR1 SNHLY, CDR2 FYNNEI. This CDR3 region has 14 residues. V shed 6 bases, J shed 1 base, and the junction held 3 bases outside the gene matches.

The chain combines TRBV7-2 with TRBJ1-6; perhaps TRBD1 as D (6 bases). The germline V and J ends were trimmed by 5 bases and 5 bases, with 13 bases remaining between them. CDR1 SGHTA and CDR2 FQGNSA come from the germline V gene. The length of the CDR3 is 15 residues. In DNA, the CDR3 is TGTGCCAGCAGCACCGGGACATTCCATAATTCACCCCTCCACTTT. Protein: CASSTGTFHNSPLHF.

The chain links TRBV10-3 to TRBJ1-5; D might be TRBD1 (5 bases). The CDR3 is made up of 13 amino acids. V was pared by 9 bases and J by 4 bases, with 13 bases between. Germline V CDR1 and CDR2: ENHRY, SYGVKD. This CDR3 is CAINQGGNQPQHF. In DNA form, the CDR3 reads TGTGCCATTAACCAGGGTGGAAATCAGCCCCAGCATTTT.

This sequence joins TRBV25-1 and TRBJ1-2; D is possibly TRBD1 (5 bases). The CDR3 is made up of 17 amino acids. Germline CDR1 is MGHDK and CDR2 is SYGVNS. V lost 1 base and J 4 bases, leaving 19 bases between the germline ends. CDR3 DNA sequence: TGTGCCAGCAGTGAATCCGGGGCCCAATACGGAGGCTATGGCTACACCTTC. This codes for CASSESGAQYGGYGYTF.

The chain links TRBV27 to TRBJ1-4, with D possibly TRBD1 on 5 matching bases. Trimming took 4 bases from V and 6 from J, leaving 15 bases between them. CDR3 length: 15 residues. CDR1 and CDR2 from the germline V gene are MNHEY and SMNVEV (reference sequence). The CDR3 sequence is CASSSSWGWDEKLFF. In DNA form, the CDR3 reads TGTGCCAGCAGTTCCTCCTGGGGCTGGGATGAAAAACTGTTTTTT.

The chain couples TRBV29-1 to TRBJ1-1; D not certain. The CDR3 is 11 amino acids. The V gene's germline CDR1 is SQVTM and CDR2 ANQGSEA. Trimming shortened V by 6 bases and J by 8 bases, and 13 bases separated the two germline ends. DNA of the CDR3: TGCAGCGTGGCCCTCCTTGAGGAAGCTTTCTTT. This gives the protein CSVALLEEAFF.

This clone turned up a few times. The genes are TRBV7-2 and TRBJ1-2; 9 bases map to TRBD1. The CDR3 extends over 15 amino acids. V gave up 6 bases and J gave up 7 bases; unmatched junction bases: 12. CDR1 and CDR2 (germline): SGHTA, FQGNSA. CDR3 bases: TGTGCCAGCAGGATGCGGACCGGGACAGGGAGTGGCTACACCTTC. It codes for CASRMRTGTGSGYTF.

This clone was found a few times. This chain connects TRBV5-1 to TRBJ1-1, with 8 bases lining up with TRBD1. This CDR3 region has 16 residues. Germline CDR1 reads SGHRS; CDR2 reads YFSETQ. Trimming took 4 bases from V and 1 from J; bases not matched to a gene: 9. The CDR3 spells CASSPGQVSANTEAFF. Here the CDR3 DNA reads TGCGCCAGCAGCCCGGGACAGGTGAGCGCGAACACTGAAGCTTTCTTT. Supplemented by reference TRBV5-1 and TRBJ1-1, the full variable domain reads KAGVTQTPRYLIKTRGQQVTLSCSPISGHRSVSWYQQTPGQGLQFLFEYFSETQRNKGNFPGRFSGRQFSNSRSEMNVSTLELGDSALYLCASSPGQVSANTEAFFGQGTRLTVV.

The gene calls are TRBV9 and TRBJ1-2; tentative D call: TRBD1 (6 bases). Germline CDR1 reads SGDLS; CDR2 reads YYNGEE. The germline V and J ends were trimmed by 2 bases and 0 bases, with 17 bases remaining between them. The CDR3 runs 17 residues. The CDR3 region is CASSVSTGTSTNYGYTF. CDR3 coding DNA: TGTGCCAGCAGCGTTTCTACAGGGACCAGCACTAACTATGGCTACACCTTC. Using reference TRBV9 and TRBJ1-2 for the parts outside the CDR3, the full variable domain is DSGVTQTPKHLITATGQRVTLRCSPRSGDLSVYWYQQSLDQGLQFLIQYYNGEERAKGNILERFSAQQFPDLHSELNLSSLELGDSALYFCASSVSTGTSTNYGYTFGSGTRLTVV.

The sample holds a few counts of this clone. The chain recombines TRBV5-1 with TRBJ2-2; the D gene is possibly TRBD1 (6 bases). CDR3 length: 15 residues. Trimming cost V 3 bases and J 0 bases, with 9 bases left between them. The germline gives CDR1 SGHRS, CDR2 YFSETQ. Here the CDR3 DNA reads TGCGCCAGCAGCTCGGGACAAACGAACACCGGGGAGCTGTTTTTT. This translates into CASSSGQTNTGELFF.

This rearrangement joins TRBV7-2 to TRBJ2-5; a weak D match, TRBD1 (6 bases). V was trimmed by 1 base and J by 1 base, leaving 10 bases between them. The CDR3 sequence is 15 residues long. Germline V gene sequence: CDR1 SGHTA, CDR2 FQGNSA. The CDR3, as DNA: TGTGCCAGCAGCTTAGGGGGGACAATCCAAGAGACCCAGTACTTC. It is translated as CASSLGGTIQETQYF.

This rearrangement joins TRBV7-2 to TRBJ1-6; tentatively, D is TRBD1 (5 bases). CDR3 size: 15 residues. V was shortened by 5 bases and J by 7 bases, with 15 bases between the two germline ends. Germline V CDR1 and CDR2: SGHTA, FQGNSA. The CDR3 DNA is TGTGCCAGCAGCCCCGGACTGGGGACCAATTCACCCCTCCACTTT. Translating it yields CASSPGLGTNSPLHF.

This clone was detected a few times. The rearrangement joins TRBV2 to TRBJ2-3, with 8 bases aligning to TRBD2. The V gene's germline CDR1 is SNHLY and CDR2 FYNNEI. The CDR3 is 17 residues long. V was clipped by 0 bases and J by 2 bases; unmatched bases: 7. The DNA of the CDR3 is TGTGCCAGCAGTGAAGCGCGGGGGGAGGTAGTCACAGATACGCAGTATTTT. Its protein is CASSEARGEVVTDTQYF.

V is TRBV4-3 and J is TRBJ2-5; 13 bases match TRBD2. J lost 7 bases, V lost 1 base, and 9 bases had no gene match. The length of the CDR3 is 17 residues. The germline gives CDR1 LGHNA, CDR2 YSLEER. Written as DNA, the CDR3 is TGCGCCAGCAGCCAAGCTCGACTAGCGGGGGGCCGAGGGACCCAGTACTTC. Its translation is CASSQARLAGGRGTQYF.

In this sample, this clone turned up once. This rearrangement joins TRBV6-5 to TRBJ2-3; the D is unclear. CDR1 and CDR2 from the germline V gene are MNHEY and SVGAGI. Trimming removed 6 bases at V and 2 bases at J, with 6 bases between. The CDR3 is made up of 12 amino acids. In nucleotides, the CDR3 is TGTGCCAGCAGAGATACCACAGATACGCAGTATTTT. It is translated as CASRDTTDTQYF.